Each of the 18 T cell receptor beta chains below was sequenced from the same sample in a study of blood T cell repertoires in COVID-19. Here immunoSEQ multiplex PCR was the method, and the copy in TCRdb shows in-frame clones only, minus some. The data show more than 95,000 clones, with roughly 74% seen just once and more than 5.5% held by the top ten. Sequencing was carried out using peripheral blood. The receptors originated from a man aged 55-75 years with acute or convalescent COVID-19.

This clone was detected a few times. The gene calls are TRBV2 and TRBJ2-2; TRBD1 aligns across 10 bases. CDR1 and CDR2 from the germline V gene are SNHLY and FYNNEI. Germline trimming cut 6 bases from V and 2 bases from J; bases unmatched to any gene: 6. The CDR3 is 16 amino acids. The CDR3 loop is CASRAWTGGNTGELFF. CDR3 coding DNA: TGTGCCAGCAGAGCCTGGACAGGGGGAAACACCGGGGAGCTGTTTTTT.

The CDR3 region is CASGERRELFF. The CDR3 DNA reads as TGCGCCAGCGGGGAGCGAAGGGAGCTGTTTTTT. The chain is built from TRBV10-2 and TRBJ2-2; tentatively, D is TRBD2 (5 bases). V lost 8 bases, J lost 9 bases, and 10 bases lay in between. This CDR3 is built from 11 residues. Germline V gene sequence: CDR1 WSHSY, CDR2 SAAADI.

There are a few counts of this clone. This sequence joins TRBV6-1 and TRBJ1-1; possibly TRBD1 for D (6 bases). The CDR3 is 14 amino acids. V gave up 3 bases and J gave up 4 bases, with 12 bases separating them. CDR1 and CDR2 (germline): MNHNS, SASEGT. The DNA for the CDR3 is TGTGCCAGCAGTGACATTAACAGGGTCACTGAAGCTTTCTTT. This gives the protein CASSDINRVTEAFF.

The V and J genes are TRBV29-1 and TRBJ1-2; no firm D call. The V end was cut by 0 bases, the J end by 0 bases, with 11 bases between. This CDR3 comprises 15 residues. Germline V gene data show CDR1 as SQVTM and CDR2 as ANQGSEA. DNA of the CDR3: TGCAGCGTTGAAGAGATGAAGAGATCTAACTATGGCTACACCTTC. Translating gives CSVEEMKRSNYGYTF.

V is TRBV19 and J is TRBJ1-5; maybe TRBD1 (6 bases). V was trimmed by 2 bases and J by 4 bases, leaving 6 bases between them. The CDR3 runs to 13 residues. Germline lookup yields CDR1 LNHDA and CDR2 SQIVND (reference sequence). The CDR3 loop is CASSITGNQPQHF. The CDR3 coding sequence is TGTGCCAGTAGTATAACAGGGAATCAGCCCCAGCATTTT.

This chain links TRBV11-2 with TRBJ1-6, with 7 bases that match TRBD1. The CDR3 is 16 amino acids. The ends lost 5 bases at V and 5 bases at J; junction bases unmatched: 9. Germline values: CDR1 SGHAT, CDR2 FQNNGV. For the CDR3, the DNA is TGTGCCAGCAGCCGCCTCGGGACAGTAGATAATTCACCCCTCCACTTT. Its translation is CASSRLGTVDNSPLHF.

CDR3 loop: CASRTSGGHTDTQYF. As DNA, the CDR3 is TGTGCCAGTAGAACCTCAGGGGGCCACACAGATACGCAGTATTTT. The chain combines TRBV27 with TRBJ2-3; 8 bases are shared with TRBD1. The CDR3 is made up of 15 amino acids. Germline CDR1 reads MNHEY; CDR2 reads SMNVEV (reference sequence). Unmatched junction bases numbered 10, after V lost 9 bases and J lost 2 bases.

The gene calls are TRBV12-3 or TRBV12-4 and TRBJ1-1, with D unresolved. This CDR3 has 11 amino acids. V was pared by 7 bases and J by 1 base, with 4 bases between. CDR3 coding DNA: TGTGCCAGCACAAAGAACACTGAAGCTTTCTTT. Its translation: CASTKNTEAFF.

The CDR3 DNA is TGTGCCAGCAGAGAGGACAGGGACCCCTACAATGAGCAGTTCTTC. It translates to CASREDRDPYNEQFF. The V and J genes are TRBV6-5 and TRBJ2-1, with 8 bases identical to TRBD1. The CDR3 length is 15 residues. Germline CDR1 MNHEY, CDR2 SVGAGI. Unmatched junction bases numbered 6, after V lost 6 bases and J lost 2 bases.

The V call is TRBV6-5, the J call TRBJ2-2, with D possibly being TRBD1 (6 bases). CDR3 length equals 15 residues. Germline CDR1 and CDR2: MNHEY and SVGAGI. Trimming removed 6 bases at V and 6 bases at J, with 17 bases between. The CDR3 spells CASRPGTIGPGELFF. The CDR3 DNA follows: TGTGCCAGCAGACCCGGGACAATAGGCCCCGGGGAGCTGTTTTTT.

This clone has more than one count but fewer than ten. The chain combines TRBV11-3 with TRBJ2-7; D may be TRBD2 (6 bases). The CDR3 has 13 amino acids. Deletions cut 5 bases from V and 3 bases from J, with 11 bases between. CDR1 and CDR2 (germline): SGHNT, YENEEA. DNA of the CDR3: TGTGCCAGCAGCGGGACTTACAGCTACGAGCAGTACTTC. It translates to CASSGTYSYEQYF.

This chain connects TRBV7-9 to TRBJ1-4; the D is unclear. From germline, CDR1 is SEHNR and CDR2 FQNEAQ (reference sequence). The CDR3 spans 14 residues. With 1 base removed from V and 0 bases from J, the gap between germline ends came to 3 bases. The DNA of the CDR3 is TGTGCCAGCAGCTTAGTCTCAACTAATGAAAAACTGTTTTTT. The encoded protein is CASSLVSTNEKLFF.

This clone was seen a few times. The chain uses TRBV20-1 and TRBJ2-2; TRBD1 aligns across 8 bases. This CDR3 is built from 13 residues. The germline V gene encodes CDR1 DFQATT and CDR2 SNEGSKA (reference sequence). V dropped 6 bases and J dropped 6; count of bases not matched to a gene: 6. CDR3 sequence (DNA): TGCAGTGCCAGTGGCAGGGGGCCCGGGGAGCTGTTTTTT. It is translated as CSASGRGPGELFF.

J is TRBJ1-2 and V is TRBV18; possibly TRBD1 for D (6 bases). The ends were cut back, 5 bases at V and 6 bases at J, with 22 bases in the middle. The CDR3 is 16 residues long. Looked up from germline, CDR1 is KGHSH and CDR2 is LQKENI. Here the CDR3 reads CASSAALTGEDDGYTF. In nucleotides, the CDR3 is TGTGCCAGCTCAGCAGCCTTGACAGGAGAAGATGATGGCTACACCTTC.

The rearrangement joins TRBV11-2 to TRBJ1-1; D uncertain. The length of the CDR3 is 14 residues. The V gene's germline CDR1 is SGHAT and CDR2 FQNNGV. Between the trimmed V and J ends, which lost 1 base and 6 bases, there was a span of 12 bases. In nucleotides, the CDR3 is TGTGCCAGCAGCTTAGGCCTACTAAGCTCTGAAGCTTTCTTT. This translates into CASSLGLLSSEAFF.

This sequence joins TRBV11-2 and TRBJ2-1; D not resolved. Germline CDR1 SGHAT, CDR2 FQNNGV. This CDR3 is 12 amino acids long. The CDR3 bases are TGTGCTTGCCGAGACAACTACAATGAGCAGTTCTTC. Translated: CACRDNYNEQFF.

The chain has TRBV7-3 and TRBJ2-1, with D maybe TRBD1 (5 bases). V gave up 1 base and J gave up 4 bases, with 5 bases separating them. This CDR3 is built from 13 residues. Germline V CDR1 and CDR2: SGHTA, FQGTGA. CDR3 region: CASSLRQYNEQFF. Here the CDR3 DNA reads TGTGCCAGCAGCTTAAGACAGTACAATGAGCAGTTCTTC.

The chain links TRBV6-1 to TRBJ1-1; no clear D. V dropped 1 base and J dropped 0 bases, with 6 bases sitting between them. In germline, CDR1 is MNHNS, CDR2 SASEGT. The CDR3 spans 14 residues. This CDR3 reads CASSEEQLNTEAFF. DNA of the CDR3: TGTGCCAGCAGTGAAGAACAGCTGAACACTGAAGCTTTCTTT.